The TCR beta chain described here comes from a study of blood T cell repertoires in COVID-19 (dated by TCRdb to 2020 to 2022). Concerning the study at large: Samples from collaborators originated in the United States, Italy and Spain and spanned both the acute and convalescent phases of COVID-19. The material from the prospective study consisted of cDNA or gDNA derived from T cells, B-cell-depleted T cells, or PBMCs. The dataset comprised deeply sampled blood TCRbeta repertoires from subjects exposed to, actively infected with, or recovered from COVID-19. The repertoires were released in a freely available public database meant as a resource for research on the immune response to SARS-CoV-2. The samples were drawn from the first 160 participants of the ongoing ImmuneRACE study and from more than 1,000 subjects provided by 6 global collaborators. A de-identified subject ID, COVID-19 status, age in years and sex were almost always included in the sample metadata. Where available, HLA class I and class II types were obtained from metadata supplied by the sample provider rather than from assay-based typing. General findings and caveats noted by the study authors: The amount of clinical and demographic metadata varied by source and participant and was provided uncurated.

Remarks on this clone: Its antigen is still unknown. Base qualities are missing; no much larger clone stands one base away.

TCRbeta CDR3 regions were amplified from genomic DNA using the immunoSEQ Assay, a bias-controlled multiplex PCR. Processing in the source paper ran as follows. Nucleated cell counts per sample were estimated from amplification of reference gene primers within the assay. To quantify the absolute abundance of each unique TCRbeta CDR3 rearrangement, sequence reads were collapsed and filtered. For each sample, productive Simpson clonality was calculated as the square root of Simpson's diversity index across productive rearrangements. TCRdb obtained this table from immuneACCESS and retained in-frame rearrangements with V and J assigned. These tables miss some clones; where compared with another copy, unresolved V genes account for less than half of the shortfall, and the remainder is unexplained. The V and J calls and the clone size are those of that table, but D and trimming were determined from the DNA. Here the sample has 81,000 or so clones; about 92% occur a single time. The ten biggest clones cover nearly 6.5% of the sample.

Collaborating institutions collected whole blood in K2EDTA tubes following their own protocols. For TCRbeta analysis, collaborators shipped samples in one of three forms: frozen whole blood, isolated PBMCs, or DNA extracted from either of those sample types. Source material: peripheral blood. The sequence derives from a woman aged 55-75 years with active COVID-19.

The CDR3 loop reads CASSRTGGGRNGYTF. The DNA is as follows: TGTGCCAGCAGCCGGACAGGGGGCGGTAGAAATGGCTACACCTTC. The chain is made from TRBV7-9 and TRBJ1-2; 11 central nucleotides agree with TRBD1. V has 5 bases trimmed and J has 6 bases trimmed; junction bases matching no gene number 8. The CDR3 measures 15 amino acids from cysteine to phenylalanine. Just the 45-base CDR3 DNA is kept, in frame starting at base 1. The germline V gene (reference sequence) gives CDR1 as SEHNR and CDR2 as FQNEAQ.